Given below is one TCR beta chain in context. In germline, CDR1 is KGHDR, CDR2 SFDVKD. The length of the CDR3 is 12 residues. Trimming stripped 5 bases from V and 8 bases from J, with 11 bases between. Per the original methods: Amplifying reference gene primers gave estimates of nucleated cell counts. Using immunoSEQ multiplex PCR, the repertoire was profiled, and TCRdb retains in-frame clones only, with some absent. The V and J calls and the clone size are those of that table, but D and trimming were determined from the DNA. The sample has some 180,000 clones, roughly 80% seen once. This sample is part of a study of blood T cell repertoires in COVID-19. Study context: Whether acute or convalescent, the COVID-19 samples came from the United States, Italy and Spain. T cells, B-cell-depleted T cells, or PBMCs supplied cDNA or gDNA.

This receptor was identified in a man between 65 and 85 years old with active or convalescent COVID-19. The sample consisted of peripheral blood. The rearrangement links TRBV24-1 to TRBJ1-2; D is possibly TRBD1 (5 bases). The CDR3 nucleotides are TGTGCCACCAGTGGGCAGGGCGAGGGCTACACCTTC. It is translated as CATSGQGEGYTF.